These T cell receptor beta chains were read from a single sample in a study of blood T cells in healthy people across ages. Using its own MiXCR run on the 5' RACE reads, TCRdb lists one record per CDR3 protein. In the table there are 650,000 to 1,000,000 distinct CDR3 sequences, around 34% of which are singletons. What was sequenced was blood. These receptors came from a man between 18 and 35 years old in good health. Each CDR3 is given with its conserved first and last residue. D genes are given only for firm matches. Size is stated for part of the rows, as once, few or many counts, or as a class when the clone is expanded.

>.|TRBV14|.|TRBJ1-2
CASSQPASGDVGYTF
TGTGCCAGCAGCCAACCGGCGTCAGGGGACGTGGGCTACACCTTC
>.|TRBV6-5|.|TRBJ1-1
CASSYSTLVEAFF
TGTGCCAGCAGTTACTCGACCCTGGTTGAAGCTTTCTTT
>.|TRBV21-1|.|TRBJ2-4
CASSKRHRLAKNIQYF
TGTGCCAGCAGCAAACGTCACAGACTAGCCAAAAACATTCAGTACTTC
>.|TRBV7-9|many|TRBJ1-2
CASSLELGANYGYTF
TGTGCCAGCAGCTTAGAACTAGGGGCTAACTATGGCTACACCTTC
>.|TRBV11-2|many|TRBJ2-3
CASSLTTRRSTDTQYF
TGTGCCAGCAGCTTAACTACTCGACGCAGCACAGATACGCAGTATTTT
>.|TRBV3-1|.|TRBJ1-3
CASSPTEIGNTIYF
TGTGCCAGCAGCCCTACGGAGATTGGAAACACCATATATTTT
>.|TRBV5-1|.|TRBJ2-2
CASSPEANTGELFF
TGCGCCAGCAGCCCGGAGGCGAACACCGGGGAGCTGTTTTTT
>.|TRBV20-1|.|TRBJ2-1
CSARVTDGLDDEQFF
TGCAGTGCAAGAGTCACTGACGGGCTGGATGATGAGCAGTTCTTC
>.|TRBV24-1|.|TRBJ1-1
CATSDDLNTEAFF
TGTGCCACCAGCGATGACTTGAACACTGAAGCTTTCTTT
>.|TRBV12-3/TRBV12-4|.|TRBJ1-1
CASRSQGPRRVNTEAFF
TGTGCCAGCAGGTCTCAGGGGCCGCGAAGGGTGAACACTGAAGCTTTCTTT
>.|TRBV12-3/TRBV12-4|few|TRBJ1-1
CASSLIRGEAAFF
TGTGCCAGCAGTTTAATTCGGGGGGAGGCAGCTTTCTTT
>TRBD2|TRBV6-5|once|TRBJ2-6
CASSSASGIFSGANVLTF
TGTGCCAGCAGTTCGGCTAGCGGAATTTTCTCTGGGGCCAACGTCCTGACTTTC